This TCR beta chain derives from a study of T-cell reconstitution after alpha-beta-depleted transplantation in children. During its preparation, the TCRbeta library received unique molecular identifiers. TCRdb reprocessed the PCR reads with MiXCR, giving one entry per CDR3 protein. The table records hundreds of thousands of distinct CDR3 sequences, about 30% of them present only once. The V and J ends lost 4 bases and 6 bases respectively, with 16 bases between them. The CDR3 is 14 amino acids. Germline CDR1 is SGHRS and CDR2 is YFSETQ. Material: PBMCs from the stem cell graft donor, obtained from the stem cell graft. V gene TRBV5-1 combines with J gene TRBJ1-1; a possible D gene is TRBD1 (5 bases). This clonotype was obtained from a human donor who donated a stem cell graft to a child with aplastic anemia. Here the CDR3 reads CASSKEDSSAEAFF. In nucleotides, the CDR3 is TGCGCCAGCAGCAAAGAAGACAGTTCCGCTGAAGCTTTCTTT.